Presented here are 23 T cell receptor beta chains from one specimen sequenced in a study of T-cell reconstitution after alpha-beta-depleted transplantation in children. Using unique molecular identifiers, the investigators prepared the TCRbeta library. TCRdb called the PCR reads again in MiXCR, with one record for every CDR3 protein. The sample yields roughly 250,000 distinct CDR3 sequences, under 9.5% seen once. The specimen was PBMCs, mostly from graft donor cells, collected 180 days after TCRalphabeta/CD19-depleted stem cell transplant. All receptors derive from a male patient between 5 and 17 years old who had a stem cell transplant for acute lymphoblastic leukemia, so the T cells may come from the graft donor.

This clonotype was seen at least ten times. CDR3 DNA sequence: TGTGCCATCAGTGAGTCGGGGGAACTGAACACTGAAGCTTTCTTT. Protein: CAISESGELNTEAFF. This sequence joins TRBV10-3 and TRBJ1-1, with D possibly TRBD1 on 5 matching bases. The V end lost 0 bases, the J end lost 0 bases, and 8 bases lay between the germline ends. CDR3 length: 15 amino acids. Germline V lookup: CDR1 ENHRY, CDR2 SYGVKD.

This clonotype was detected ten times or more. One end of the junction varies from germline; a read error may be responsible. The J gene is TRBJ2-7, the V gene TRBV11-2, with 8 bases aligning to TRBD2. The CDR3 is 13 residues long. The germline V gene encodes CDR1 SGHAT and CDR2 FQNNGV. The CDR3 region has the DNA TGTGCCAGCAGCTCTACGGGGAGCGGGGGCCGGAACTTC. Translation: CASSSTGSGGRNF.

This clonotype was seen repeatedly, ten times or more. The CDR3: CASSPSTGTGLSGNTIYF. The CDR3 region has the DNA TGTGCCAGCAGCCCGTCGACAGGGACGGGGCTCTCTGGAAACACCATATATTTT. V usage is TRBV3-1 and J usage is TRBJ1-3; TRBD1 matches at 7 bases. The V gene end was trimmed by 4 bases and the J gene end by 0 bases; junction bases not matched to a gene: 12. The CDR3 has 18 amino acids. The germline V gene has CDR1 LGHDT and CDR2 YNNKEL (reference sequence).

In this sample, this clonotype turned up many times. The chain carries TRBV29-1 and TRBJ1-1; D remains ambiguous. Germline lookup yields CDR1 SQVTM and CDR2 ANQGSEA. The CDR3 length is 13 residues. Trimming removed 7 bases at V and 1 base at J, with 13 bases between. The CDR3 region has the DNA TGCAGCGGCTACCCGGAGACGAACACTGAAGCTTTCTTT. This gives the protein CSGYPETNTEAFF.

This clonotype was detected many times. The chain combines TRBV3-1 with TRBJ1-1; D remains ambiguous. The CDR3 contains 16 residues. Germline CDR1 is LGHDT and CDR2 is YNNKEL (reference sequence). V was shortened by 7 bases and J by 6 bases, with 24 bases between the two germline ends. CDR3 residues: CASTSIEGSLRAEAFF. The CDR3, as DNA: TGTGCCAGCACCTCAATTGAGGGCAGCTTAAGGGCTGAAGCTTTCTTT.

The CDR3 reads CSARDPGQGVNTEAFF. CDR3 nucleotide sequence: TGCAGTGCTAGAGATCCGGGACAGGGGGTGAACACTGAAGCTTTCTTT. The rearrangement uses TRBV20-1 and TRBJ1-1; TRBD1 matches at 11 bases. Germline V lookup: CDR1 DFQATT, CDR2 SNEGSKA (reference sequence). V lost 0 bases, J lost 0 bases, and 3 bases stayed unmatched. The CDR3 is 16 amino acids.

The table lists this clonotype with many counts. One junction end does not reproduce the germline sequence, and a read error may be involved. J is TRBJ2-5 and V is TRBV7-7, with 7 bases that match TRBD2. There are 15 residues in the CDR3. CDR1 is SSHAT and CDR2 is FNYEAQ in the germline V gene (reference sequence). The DNA for the CDR3 is TGTGCTAGCAGCTTGGGGGGAGGGCCGCAAGAGACCCAGTACTTC. It is translated as CASSLGGGPQETQYF.

This clonotype was counted at least ten times. The rearrangement joins TRBV6-2 or TRBV6-3 to TRBJ2-5; 8 bases are a match to TRBD2. V lost 9 bases, J lost 0 bases, and 6 bases stayed unmatched. This CDR3 spans 14 amino acids. Germline CDR1 MNHEY, CDR2 SVGEGT. In nucleotides, the CDR3 is TGTGCCAGTGAGCGGGAGTCCAACCAAGAGACCCAGTACTTC. This translates into CASERESNQETQYF.

This clonotype was seen many times. The V and J genes are TRBV9 and TRBJ2-2; unclear D gene. Germline V gives CDR1 SGDLS, CDR2 YYNGEE. This CDR3 has 14 amino acids. The V end was cut by 0 bases, the J end by 1 base, with 4 bases between. The CDR3 loop reads CASSVEGNTGELFF. In DNA form, the CDR3 reads TGTGCCAGCAGCGTAGAGGGGAACACCGGGGAGCTGTTTTTT.

This clonotype has a count of ten or more. In DNA, the CDR3 is TGTGCCAGCTCCCCCAGGGGAGCGGGAAACACCGGGGAGCTGTTTTTT. Translated, it gives CASSPRGAGNTGELFF. This chain uses TRBV18 with TRBJ2-2; tentative D call: TRBD2 (7 bases). V lost 6 bases, J lost 2 bases, and 16 bases lay in between. In germline, CDR1 is KGHSH, CDR2 LQKENI. The length of the CDR3 is 16 residues.

This clonotype was seen repeatedly, ten times or more. The V gene is TRBV4-1, the J gene TRBJ2-1, with D unclear. The CDR3 runs 17 residues. The germline V and J ends were trimmed by 0 bases and 0 bases, with 12 bases remaining between them. From germline, CDR1 is MGHRA and CDR2 YSYEKL. In DNA, the CDR3 is TGCGCCAGCAGCCAAGATAGGCTGCAAAGCTCCTACAATGAGCAGTTCTTC. This sequence encodes CASSQDRLQSSYNEQFF.

There are many counts of this clonotype. This chain joins TRBV5-1 and TRBJ2-1; 12 nucleotides agree with TRBD2. Germline V gives CDR1 SGHRS, CDR2 YFSETQ. V lost 2 bases and J lost 10; bases outside the gene matches: 7. This CDR3 region has 15 residues. CDR3 sequence (DNA): TGCGCCAGCAGCTTAAGGACTAGCGGGAAGGGAGAGCAGTTCTTC. Translating it yields CASSLRTSGKGEQFF.

This clonotype was counted many times. V is TRBV28 and J is TRBJ1-4, with 8 bases identical to TRBD1. The CDR3 runs 15 residues. CDR1 and CDR2 from the germline V gene are MDHEN and SYDVKM. J lost 8 bases, V lost 6 bases, and 11 bases had no gene match. CDR3 sequence: CASSRVQGAGEKLFF. The CDR3 nucleotides are TGTGCCAGCAGCCGAGTCCAGGGGGCTGGGGAAAAACTGTTTTTT. The full variable domain, with the rest looked up from reference TRBV28 and TRBJ1-4, is DVKVTQSSRYLVKRTGEKVFLECVQDMDHENMFWYRQDPGLGLRLIYFSYDVKMKEKGDIPEGYSVSREKKERFSLILESASTNQTSMYLCASSRVQGAGEKLFFGSGTQLSVL.

This clonotype was recorded at least ten times. The chain couples TRBV5-1 to TRBJ2-7; 8 nucleotides line up with TRBD1. CDR1 and CDR2 from the germline V gene are SGHRS and YFSETQ. This CDR3 is 15 amino acids long. Germline trimming cut 0 bases from V and 5 bases from J; bases unmatched to any gene: 7. As DNA, the CDR3 is TGCGCCAGCAGCTTGGTGATCAGGGGGCGCAACGAGCAGTACTTC. Translating it yields CASSLVIRGRNEQYF.

This clonotype was seen a handful of times. The V gene is TRBV28, the J gene TRBJ1-6; maybe TRBD1 (6 bases). There are 15 residues in the CDR3. V was trimmed by 4 bases and J by 9 bases, leaving 16 bases between them. Germline V gene sequence: CDR1 MDHEN, CDR2 SYDVKM. For the CDR3, the DNA is TGTGCCAGCAGTTACTCAGGGGCAAGGGGTTCACCCCTCCACTTT. This sequence encodes CASSYSGARGSPLHF.

This clonotype occurred many times. This chain joins TRBV10-3 and TRBJ2-1; 12 bases match TRBD2. This CDR3 contains 15 residues. Germline values: CDR1 ENHRY, CDR2 SYGVKD. V shed 10 bases, J shed 8 bases, and the junction held 12 bases outside the gene matches. The CDR3, as DNA: TGTGCCACCGCTAGACTAGCGGGAGCGGGGGATGAGCAGTTCTTC. Translating gives CATARLAGAGDEQFF.

This clonotype was seen ten or more times. This sequence joins TRBV7-8 and TRBJ2-2; D tentatively reads TRBD1 or TRBD2 (6 bases each). Per germline, CDR1 SGHVS and CDR2 FQNEAQ. Deletions cut 5 bases from V and 8 bases from J, with 15 bases between. The CDR3 totals 14 residues. In DNA, the CDR3 is TGTGCCAGCAGCCTCCATCAGGGGAGGGGGGAGCTGTTTTTT. Translating gives CASSLHQGRGELFF.

The chain employs TRBV6-1 and TRBJ2-5, with 9 bases aligning to TRBD2. Per germline, CDR1 MNHNS and CDR2 SASEGT. There are 16 residues in the CDR3. After removal of 4 bases from V and 3 bases from J, the junction contained 9 bases not matched to a gene. CDR3 residues: CASSAFFQRGEETQYF. The CDR3 nucleotides read TGTGCCAGCAGTGCCTTTTTCCAGCGGGGGGAAGAGACCCAGTACTTC.

This clonotype was counted a few times. The CDR3: CASSTKFQGEKNIQYF. DNA of the CDR3: TGTGCCAGCAGCACCAAATTTCAGGGGGAGAAAAACATTCAGTACTTC. The gene calls are TRBV5-4 and TRBJ2-4, with 7 bases fitting TRBD1. V shed 4 bases and J 4 bases; nucleotides not matched to a gene: 11. The length of the CDR3 is 16 residues. Looked up from germline, CDR1 is SGHNT and CDR2 is YYREEE (reference sequence). The variable domain in full, with the rest retrieved from reference TRBV5-4 and TRBJ2-4, is ETGVTQSPTHLIKTRGQQVTLRCSSQSGHNTVSWYQQALGQGPQFIFQYYREEENGRGNFPPRFSGLQFPNYSSELNVNALELDDSALYLCASSTKFQGEKNIQYFGAGTRLSVL.

This clonotype was detected ten times or more. The rearrangement uses TRBV7-9 and TRBJ1-5; D is perhaps TRBD1 (5 bases). V was shortened by 5 bases and J by 1 base, with 15 bases between the two germline ends. This CDR3 contains 16 residues. Germline CDR1 and CDR2: SEHNR and FQNEAQ (reference sequence). In DNA, the CDR3 is TGTGCCAGCAGCCATCGGGGGGTGGTAAGCAATCAGCCCCAGCATTTT. It translates to CASSHRGVVSNQPQHF.

This clonotype was detected many times. The rearrangement uses TRBV3-1 and TRBJ2-7; the D call may be TRBD1 or TRBD2 (5 bases each). The CDR3 runs to 17 residues. Germline assignment: CDR1 LGHDT and CDR2 YNNKEL (reference sequence). Trimming removed 1 base at V and 2 bases at J, with 18 bases between. DNA for the CDR3: TGTGCCAGCAGCCAAGTAACCCCAGGGAGACGTCCCTACGAGCAGTACTTC. Protein product: CASSQVTPGRRPYEQYF.

This clonotype was detected many times. The chain has TRBV11-2 and TRBJ1-6; D may be TRBD1 (5 bases). This CDR3 has 13 residues. Trimming left V 0 bases short and J 18 bases short, with 15 bases between. Germline V gene lookup returns CDR1 SGHAT and CDR2 FQNNGV. CDR3 DNA sequence: TGTGCCAGCAGCTTAGAGGGGCTGAATTCGCCCCACTTT. Protein sequence: CASSLEGLNSPHF.

This clonotype was seen at least ten times. CDR3 amino acids: CASSPTGYETQYF. CDR3 nucleotides: TGCGCCAGCAGCCCGACAGGGTATGAGACCCAGTACTTC. The chain uses TRBV5-1 and TRBJ2-5, with 7 nucleotides matching TRBD1. CDR3 length: 13 residues. Germline V gene data show CDR1 as SGHRS and CDR2 as YFSETQ. V shed 4 bases, J shed 5 bases, and the junction held 5 bases outside the gene matches.